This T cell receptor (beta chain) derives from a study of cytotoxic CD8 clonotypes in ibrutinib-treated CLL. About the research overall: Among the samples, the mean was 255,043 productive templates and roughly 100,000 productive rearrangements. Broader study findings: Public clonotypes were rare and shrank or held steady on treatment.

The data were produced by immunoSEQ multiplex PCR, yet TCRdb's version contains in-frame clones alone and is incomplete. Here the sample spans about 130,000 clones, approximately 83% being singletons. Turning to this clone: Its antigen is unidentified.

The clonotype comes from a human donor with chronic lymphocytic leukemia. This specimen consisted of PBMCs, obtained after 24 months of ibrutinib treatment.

CDR3 nucleotides: TGTGCCAGCAGCTCACCGACGGAATATGGCTACACCTTC. Its translation is CASSSPTEYGYTF. The rearrangement links TRBV7-2 to TRBJ1-2, with D uncertain. The CDR3 loop spans 13 amino acids. V shed 4 bases and J shed 5 bases, with 11 bases lying between them. CDR1 is SGHTA and CDR2 is FQGNSA in the germline V gene.